The clone carrying this T cell receptor beta chain showed up many times. This entry belongs to a study of blood T cell repertoires in COVID-19. At the level of the study: The cDNA or gDNA used as material had been derived from T cells, B-cell-depleted T cells, or PBMCs.

Grouping used clinical history reported by participants in a survey and questionnaire. Sequenced by immunoSEQ multiplex PCR; TCRdb stores in-frame clones only, minus some. The sample contains 360,000 or so clones, over 85% of which appear only once. The CDR3 has 15 amino acids. V lost 2 bases, J lost 6 bases, and 14 bases lay in between. In germline, CDR1 is KGHSY, CDR2 FQNENV. Sequenced sample: PBMCs or T cells enriched from blood (not recorded which). V and J are TRBV16 and TRBJ1-5, with a possible D match to TRBD1 (5 bases). The TCR was taken from a woman aged 30 to 39 who had recovered from COVID-19. CDR3 in amino acids: CASSQDRPTGQPQHF. The DNA for the CDR3 is TGTGCCAGCAGCCAAGACCGGCCAACAGGTCAGCCCCAGCATTTT.